The rows below give T cell receptor beta chains drawn from one sample of a study of shared clonotypes between healthy human individuals. The data were produced by immunoSEQ multiplex PCR, yet TCRdb's version contains in-frame clones alone and is incomplete. The sample contains fewer than 650,000 clones, about 79% of which appear only once. The sequenced material came from PBMCs. Receptors originate from a woman in her forties in good health. Some clones in this sample may be carry-over from other donors' samples. The CDR3 runs from the conserved cysteine through the conserved F or W. Each record gives: D gene, clone size, V gene, J gene, CDR3 protein, CDR3 DNA. A D gene is named only where the DNA matches it firmly. Clone size appears in some rows only: once, few, many, or a class for an expanded clone.

>TRBD2|.|TRBV5-4|TRBJ2-2
CASSPAGGRSVGELFF
TGTGCCAGCAGCCCGGCGGGCGGGAGGAGTGTCGGGGAGCTGTTTTTT
>.|once|TRBV10-3|TRBJ2-5
CAARSGTRGGETQYF
TGTGCCGCCCGGTCCGGGACCAGAGGGGGAGAGACCCAGTACTTC
>.|.|TRBV5-1|TRBJ1-3
CASSLVRGSGNTIYF
TGCGCCAGCAGCTTGGTACGCGGCTCTGGAAACACCATATATTTT
>TRBD2|.|TRBV6-6|TRBJ2-1
CASRTIAGGTNEQFF
TGTGCCAGCAGAACAATAGCGGGAGGTACCAATGAGCAGTTCTTC
>.|.|TRBV9|TRBJ2-3
CASSVEGVGTSTDTQYF
TGTGCCAGCAGCGTAGAAGGGGTTGGCACTAGCACAGATACGCAGTATTTT
>TRBD1|.|TRBV2|TRBJ1-1
CASSEEGAKNTEAFF
TGTGCCAGCAGTGAGGAGGGGGCAAAGAACACTGAAGCTTTCTTT
>.|.|TRBV7-2|TRBJ2-4
CASSQLQGTKNIQYF
TGTGCCAGCAGCCAGCTACAGGGAACCAAAAACATTCAGTACTTC
>.|.|TRBV4-1|TRBJ1-5
CASSQDPNQPQHF
TGCGCCAGCAGCCAAGACCCGAATCAGCCCCAGCATTTT
>.|few|TRBV15|TRBJ2-7
CATSRDKGGSYEQYF
TGTGCCACCAGCAGAGATAAGGGGGGGAGCTACGAGCAGTACTTC
>.|.|TRBV27|TRBJ2-2
CASSLSWERAGELFF
TGTGCCAGCAGTTTATCGTGGGAGAGGGCCGGGGAGCTGTTTTTT